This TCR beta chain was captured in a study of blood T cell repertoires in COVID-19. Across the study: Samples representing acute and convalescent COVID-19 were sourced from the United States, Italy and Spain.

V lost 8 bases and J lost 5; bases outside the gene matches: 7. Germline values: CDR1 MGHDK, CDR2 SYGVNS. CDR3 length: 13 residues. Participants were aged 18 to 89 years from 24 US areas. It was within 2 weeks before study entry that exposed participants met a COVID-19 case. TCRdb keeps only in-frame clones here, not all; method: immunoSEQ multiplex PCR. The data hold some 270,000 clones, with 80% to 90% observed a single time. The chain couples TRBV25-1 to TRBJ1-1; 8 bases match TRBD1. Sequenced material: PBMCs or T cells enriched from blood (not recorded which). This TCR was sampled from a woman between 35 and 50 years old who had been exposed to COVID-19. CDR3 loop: CASWDRIGTEAFF. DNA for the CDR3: TGTGCCAGCTGGGACAGGATAGGTACTGAAGCTTTCTTT.